Here is one TCR beta chain with its context. The specificity of this receptor is unknown. Per-base quality was not reported, and no clone a single base away is much larger than it. The CDR3 runs 15 residues from the cysteine to the phenylalanine. CDR3 DNA only is kept here, 45 bases in frame from base 1. The junction shows trimming of 5 bases on V and 4 bases on J, plus 17 bases between the germline ends. CDR1 SGHAT and CDR2 FQNNGV were looked up in the germline V gene. The immunoSEQ Assay, a bias-controlled multiplex PCR, was used to amplify TCRbeta CDR3 regions from genomic DNA. The authors' analysis ran thus. Nucleated cell counts per sample were estimated from amplification of reference gene primers within the assay. Sequence reads were collapsed and filtered to measure the absolute abundance of every unique TCRbeta CDR3 rearrangement. For each sample, productive Simpson clonality was calculated as the square root of Simpson's diversity index over productive rearrangements. Held by TCRdb, this immuneACCESS table contains in-frame sequences only and omits some clones. Under half of the omission traces to an unresolved V gene where checked; the cause of the rest is unknown. That table gives V, J and clone size, and the DNA gave D and trimming. Here the sample has some 170,000 clones; 80% occur a single time. The leading ten clones occupy under 7% of the sample.

Participants in the prospective study were aged roughly 18 to 100 years, lived in approximately 26 United States geographic areas, and enrolled through a virtual design. In the prospective study, cohorts were assigned on the basis of participant-reported clinical history obtained from a screening survey and a study questionnaire. ImmuneRACE Cohort 3 recovered participants were defined by two consecutive negative NP/OP PCR tests, healthcare professional clearance, or symptom resolution. Each participant in the prospective study had whole blood, serum and a nasopharyngeal or oropharyngeal swab collected by mobile phlebotomists. Prospective study participants could optionally give additional blood draws and questionnaires over an approximately two-month period. Prospective study blood samples were shipped either frozen or at room temperature before DNA extraction. This record comes from a study of blood T cell repertoires in COVID-19 (dated by TCRdb to the early 2020s). Some background on the complete study: Samples from collaborators originated in the United States, Italy and Spain and spanned both the acute and convalescent phases of COVID-19. The prospective study material was composed of cDNA or gDNA derived from T cells, B-cell-depleted T cells, or PBMCs. The dataset comprised deeply sampled blood TCRbeta repertoires from subjects exposed to, actively infected with, or recovered from COVID-19. A freely available public database, intended as a resource for researchers studying the immune response to SARS-CoV-2, is where the repertoires were released. Samples came from the ongoing ImmuneRACE study (first 160 participants) plus 1,254 subjects from 6 global collaborators. Sample metadata almost always included a de-identified subject ID, COVID-19 status, age in years and sex. HLA class I and class II types, where available, came from metadata supplied by the sample provider rather than from assay-based typing.

Overall study results and their limits: Clinical and demographic metadata were provided uncurated, with the amount varying by source and participant.

Recombination linked TRBV11-2 to TRBJ2-5; D gene: possibly TRBD1, on 5 matching bases. The clonotype was recovered from a man aged 40-49 years who had recovered from COVID-19. The specimen sequenced was PBMCs or T cells enriched from blood (not recorded which). This receptor carries the CDR3 CASSPPWGRGETQYF. The DNA sequence is given as TGTGCCAGCAGCCCACCGTGGGGCCGAGGAGAGACCCAGTACTTC.